The text below deals with one TCR beta chain. As originally analysed: Estimates of nucleated cell counts were drawn from the amplification of reference gene primers. Measured with immunoSEQ multiplex PCR; TCRdb has only the in-frame clones, and not every one. V, J and clone size were drawn from that table, and D and trimming were deduced from the DNA. The data contain tens of thousands of clones, roughly 78% of them singletons. The data belong to a study of blood T cell repertoires in COVID-19. In the study overall: The United States, Italy and Spain provided the acute and convalescent COVID-19 samples. T cells, B-cell-depleted T cells, or PBMCs supplied cDNA or gDNA.

V gave up 5 bases and J gave up 1 base; unmatched junction bases: 11. Germline lookup yields CDR1 MNHEY and CDR2 SMNVEV (reference sequence). The CDR3 covers 17 residues. This clonotype originated in a woman aged 80 or over with acute or convalescent COVID-19. The sample comprised peripheral blood. This chain joins TRBV27 and TRBJ2-1, with 7 bases that match TRBD2. CDR3 sequence: CASSEGPGRNSYNEQFF. For the CDR3, the DNA is TGTGCCAGCAGTGAGGGGCCCGGGAGGAATTCCTACAATGAGCAGTTCTTC.